Listed below are T cell receptor beta chains from one sample, sequenced in a study of shared clonotypes between healthy human individuals. TCRdb's copy holds only in-frame clones and misses some; the assay was immunoSEQ multiplex PCR. The sample includes 950,000 to 1,200,000 clones, 60% to 80% of them seen just once. Sequencing was performed on memory CD4+ T cells from PBMCs. The receptors derive from a man aged 18 to 30 in good health. Some clones in this sample may be carry-over from other donors' samples. Both conserved end residues are part of each CDR3. The D gene is left open where the match is weak. Clone size is not always given. Where it is, it says once, few, many or a class for expanded clones.

-	-	TRBV28	TRBJ2-3	TGTGCCAGCAGTTTGGGGGGGCGCACAGATACGCAGTATTTT	CASSLGGRTDTQYF
TRBD1	-	TRBV6-5	TRBJ1-2	TGTGCCAGCAGACCTACAGGGGACTATGGCTACACCTTC	CASRPTGDYGYTF
-	-	TRBV9	TRBJ1-1	TGTGCCAGCAGCTGGAGAGGGGGGAGCAGTGAAGCTTTCTTT	CASSWRGGSSEAFF
-	once	TRBV12-5	TRBJ2-5	TGTGCTAGTGGTTTGGGGAGGGCCCAGTACTTC	CASGLGRAQYF
-	few	TRBV5-1	TRBJ2-1	TGCGCCAGCAGCATCGTACCGGGACTGGTAAATGAGCAGTTCTTC	CASSIVPGLVNEQFF
-	-	TRBV6-5	TRBJ2-3	TGTGCCAGCAGTTACGATGCCAGGAACACAGATACGCAGTATTTT	CASSYDARNTDTQYF
TRBD2	-	TRBV6-1	TRBJ2-7	TGTGCCAGCAGTGAGTACGGACTAGCGGCCTACGAGCAGTACTTC	CASSEYGLAAYEQYF
TRBD2	many	TRBV2	TRBJ2-1	TGTGCCAGCAACTTGGGGACTAGCGGGAGGGCCAGGGGGAATGAGCAGTTCTTC	CASNLGTSGRARGNEQFF
-	-	TRBV5-1	TRBJ2-7	TGCGCCAGCAGCCAAGACCGACCCTACGAGCAGTACTTC	CASSQDRPYEQYF
-	few	TRBV16	TRBJ2-3	TGTGCCAGCAGCCAATCTCTGGGAACCGGTACGCAGTATTTT	CASSQSLGTGTQYF
-	-	TRBV28	TRBJ2-7	TGTGCCAGCAGTAGCGGGCCACCCTACGAGCAGTACTTC	CASSSGPPYEQYF
-	-	TRBV10-3	TRBJ2-7	TGTGCCATTGCCCAGACTGGGGGAAAAAGCTACGAGCAGTACTTC	CAIAQTGGKSYEQYF
TRBD1	-	TRBV9	TRBJ2-7	TGTGCCAGCAGCATCATGACAGGGGCCCTCGTCGACGAGCAGTACTTC	CASSIMTGALVDEQYF
-	-	TRBV27	TRBJ2-4	TGTGCCAGCTCGGGCAGGACCAAAAACATTCAGTACTTC	CASSGRTKNIQYF